These T cell receptor beta chains were read from a single sample in a study of lymphopenia after photon versus proton radiotherapy. Data came from immunoSEQ multiplex PCR; TCRdb stores just in-frame clones and leaves some out. The sample contains 150,000 or so clones, more than 85% of which appear only once. Source: peripheral blood, taken from a patient treated with photon-based radiotherapy. These receptors all stem from a man over 45 with gastric cancer. CDR3s leave out the opening cysteine and the closing phenylalanine or tryptophan.

V gene	J gene	CDR3 protein
TRBV2	TRBJ1-2	ASTTREHYGYT
TRBV5-4	TRBJ2-2	ASSLGLASGELF
TRBV5-4	TRBJ1-3	ASSLQGSGNTIY
TRBV20-1	TRBJ1-1	SATGRSEAF
TRBV7-8	TRBJ1-1	ASSLARDRVLSEAF
TRBV6-6	TRBJ2-5	ASSLSDRGETQY
TRBV18	TRBJ1-2	ASSPPTGQARSGYT
TRBV6-9	TRBJ2-5	ASSSPGDRGETQY
TRBV7-6	TRBJ2-7	ASSPRLAGHYEQY
TRBV4-3	TRBJ1-2	ASSLEVGQHNYGYT
TRBV11-2	TRBJ1-2	ASSLRSYGYT
TRBV7-2	TRBJ2-7	ASSLGASGFYEQY
TRBV29-1	TRBJ1-2	SVFLRLGYT
TRBV7-9	TRBJ2-7	ASSLAGTGVHEQY
TRBV11-2	TRBJ2-6	ASSLVGLSGANVLT
TRBV5-1	TRBJ2-2	ASSSRGRSDTGELF
TRBV29-1	TRBJ2-1	SVGRRSSYNEQF
TRBV19	TRBJ2-5	ASSPQGKETQY
TRBV19	TRBJ2-1	ASTTSGSVNEQF
TRBV7-9	TRBJ1-1	ASSLGTGGVTEAF
TRBV5-4	TRBJ1-1	ASSLDRSYTEAF
TRBV10-3	TRBJ1-4	AISEQGGTNEKLF
TRBV6-5	TRBJ2-2	ASSYPGTGGTGELF
TRBV19	TRBJ2-1	ASSMGKEVNEQF
TRBV6-1	TRBJ2-7	ASSATVEQY
TRBV5-1	TRBJ2-1	ASSWGTALNEQF
TRBV6-5	TRBJ1-3	ASSYSYQVSGNTIY
TRBV10-2	TRBJ1-1	ASSQIGGNTEAF
TRBV28	TRBJ1-5	ASSAGQGSNQPQH
TRBV6-5	TRBJ1-2	AAKRNGYT
TRBV5-6	TRBJ1-2	ASSPGFMVGYT
TRBV30	TRBJ2-7	AWSPGTSGSYEQY
TRBV7-2	TRBJ2-7	ASSSNGRNYEQY
TRBV7-2	TRBJ1-1	ASSLERSVNTEAF
TRBV7-2	TRBJ2-7	ASSLERAVSSYEQY
TRBV6-5	TRBJ2-7	ASSRGQGVYEQY
TRBV6-1	TRBJ1-3	ASSPGVTIY
TRBV27	TRBJ1-5	ASSSPRNSNQPQH
TRBV5-8	TRBJ1-2	ASSLPGTGTYGYT
TRBV30	TRBJ2-1	AWSVFRDEQF
TRBV5-1	TRBJ2-2	ASSLVSGSNTGELF
TRBV18	TRBJ1-1	ASSPGRANTEAF
TRBV30	TRBJ2-2	AWSVIPGELF
TRBV30	TRBJ1-1	AWSPLSTEAF
TRBV6-5	TRBJ2-1	ASSYMRLGEQF